The 25 T cell receptor beta chains below come from one sample, sequenced in a study of T cells in Graves' hyperthyroidism and ophthalmopathy. The source material, RNA transcripts, was used to amplify TCR beta CDR3 regions. First-round RT-PCR with HTBI primers amplified the TCR CDR3 region. TCRdb ran MiXCR on the multiplex PCR reads and lists one entry per CDR3 protein. Among some 740,000 distinct CDR3 sequences listed, around 13% were seen once. The sequencing input was blood. Every receptor here comes from a woman aged 18-29 years with Graves' hyperthyroidism.

This clonotype turned up a few times. This rearrangement joins TRBV10-3 to TRBJ1-5; D unresolved. V lost 3 bases to trimming and J lost 5 bases, with 8 bases between them. From germline, CDR1 is ENHRY and CDR2 SYGVKD. This CDR3 spans 13 amino acids. The CDR3 loop reads CAISDPPDQPQHF. CDR3 DNA: TGTGCCATCAGTGATCCCCCGGATCAGCCCCAGCATTTT.

This clonotype has at least ten counts. This sequence joins TRBV12-3 or TRBV12-4 and TRBJ1-4; D call uncertain. Deletions cut 2 bases from V and 8 bases from J, with 9 bases between. The CDR3 has 13 residues. CDR3 sequence reads: CASSLYQGEKLFF. For the CDR3, the DNA is TGTGCCAGCAGTTTATACCAAGGGGAAAAACTGTTTTTT.

This clonotype appeared a few times. The chain is built from TRBV5-1 and TRBJ2-7; no clear D gene. The CDR3 has 14 amino acids. CDR1 is SGHRS and CDR2 is YFSETQ in the germline V gene. V was clipped by 2 bases and J by 1 base, with 10 bases between them. The CDR3 loop is CASSFDAESYEQYF. The CDR3 bases are TGCGCCAGCAGCTTCGACGCGGAATCCTACGAGCAGTACTTC.

Many counts were recorded for this clonotype. The chain has TRBV6-1 and TRBJ1-5; D is perhaps TRBD1 (6 bases). From germline, CDR1 is MNHNS and CDR2 SASEGT. The CDR3 contains 14 residues. Trimming took 2 bases from V and 7 from J, leaving 12 bases between them. The CDR3 DNA is TGTGCCAGCAGTGAATTAGGACAGTCCCAGCCCCAGCATTTT. Its protein product is CASSELGQSQPQHF.

The chain is built from TRBV7-9 and TRBJ2-1; 16 bases agree with TRBD2. The germline gives CDR1 SEHNR, CDR2 FQNEAQ (reference sequence). CDR3 length equals 16 residues. Trimming removed 5 bases from V and 8 bases from J; junction bases left unmatched: 6. CDR3 bases: TGTGCCAGCAGCCGCCCTGGGACTAGCGGGAGGGATGAGCAGTTCTTC. Amino acid sequence: CASSRPGTSGRDEQFF.

This clonotype was recorded many times. CDR3: CASSLASPANYGYTF. In nucleotides, the CDR3 is TGTGCCAGCAGCTTAGCGTCCCCTGCTAACTATGGCTACACCTTC. The chain has TRBV7-9 and TRBJ1-2; D is unclear. This CDR3 is 15 amino acids long. Deletions cut 0 bases from V and 0 bases from J, with 8 bases between. Germline V gene sequence: CDR1 SEHNR, CDR2 FQNEAQ (reference sequence).

This clonotype was detected ten times or more. CDR3 in amino acids: CAWSVGTEFYSPLHF. CDR3 nucleotides: TGTGCCTGGAGTGTTGGGACAGAGTTCTATTCACCCCTCCACTTT. The chain couples TRBV30 to TRBJ1-6; TRBD1 agrees at 7 bases. The junction had 7 bases not matched to a gene; V was cut back by 0 bases and J by 8 bases. The germline V gene has CDR1 GTSNPN and CDR2 SVGIG (reference sequence). This CDR3 is 15 amino acids long.

In this sample, this clonotype turned up a few times. CDR3: CASSFRLTTLSAQTYTGELFF. As DNA, the CDR3 is TGTGCCAGCAGTTTCCGACTCACCACCCTTAGCGCACAGACGTACACCGGGGAGCTGTTTTTT. The V gene is TRBV12-3 or TRBV12-4, the J gene TRBJ2-2; perhaps TRBD2 as D (5 bases). V gave up 3 bases and J gave up 3 bases, with 29 bases separating them. The CDR3 runs to 21 residues.

The chain carries TRBV6-1 and TRBJ2-1, with D tentatively TRBD1 or TRBD2 (5 bases each). V gave up 5 bases and J gave up 8 bases, with 19 bases separating them. Germline-derived CDR1 and CDR2 are MNHNS and SASEGT. There are 15 residues in the CDR3. The CDR3 nucleotides read TGTGCCAGCAGTCACGGGACGGCGCGGATCGATGAGCAGTTCTTC. Translating gives CASSHGTARIDEQFF.

This clonotype was counted between two and nine times. This chain uses TRBV4-1 with TRBJ2-3, with D maybe TRBD2 (6 bases). V lost 3 bases, J lost 2 bases, and 9 bases lay in between. The germline gives CDR1 MGHRA, CDR2 YSYEKL. The CDR3 loop spans 14 amino acids. The CDR3 region is CASSQVGLTDTQYF. CDR3 nucleotides: TGCGCCAGCAGCCAGGTGGGACTCACAGATACGCAGTATTTT.

V and J are TRBV28 and TRBJ1-2; TRBD1 might be the D (5 bases). This CDR3 region has 15 residues. Germline assignment: CDR1 MDHEN and CDR2 SYDVKM. V was shortened by 4 bases and J by 2 bases, with 14 bases between the two germline ends. The chain's CDR3 is CASSSVGQINYGYTF. Here the CDR3 DNA reads TGTGCCAGCAGTTCGGTAGGACAAATAAACTATGGCTACACCTTC.

This clonotype occurred many times. The chain couples TRBV28 to TRBJ2-7; TRBD1 aligns across 8 bases. J gave up 7 bases and V 7 bases, and 12 bases lay outside the gene matches. Germline V gene lookup returns CDR1 MDHEN and CDR2 SYDVKM. The CDR3 has 14 residues. For the CDR3, the DNA is TGTGCCAGCACCTCGCGGGACAGGCTCGTGGAGCAGTACTTC. Translation gives CASTSRDRLVEQYF.

This clonotype was recorded a few times. J is TRBJ1-2 and V is TRBV6-5; D ambiguous. The CDR3 sequence is 13 residues long. Trimming cost V 0 bases and J 6 bases, with 8 bases left between them. Looked up from germline, CDR1 is MNHEY and CDR2 is SVGAGI. The CDR3: CASSYSQAHGYTF. The DNA of the CDR3 is TGTGCCAGCAGTTACTCGCAGGCTCATGGCTACACCTTC.

Note on this clonotype: A clone one base away is much larger, so this may be a read error. The V call is TRBV12-3 or TRBV12-4, the J call TRBJ2-4, with 7 nucleotides matching TRBD1. CDR3 length equals 19 residues. The V and J ends lost 2 bases and 5 bases, in that order; junction bases with no gene match: 18. In DNA, the CDR3 is TGTGCCAGCAGTTTAAAGTCAATGTCGGCCAGGGGGTGGGAAAACATTCAGTACTTC. Translated, it gives CASSLKSMSARGWENIQYF.

The table lists this clonotype with a few counts. V usage is TRBV29-1 and J usage is TRBJ2-6; possible D gene TRBD2, 6 bases. The ends were cut back, 5 bases at V and 1 base at J, with 6 bases in the middle. There are 13 residues in the CDR3. The V gene's germline CDR1 is SQVTM and CDR2 ANQGSEA. Written as DNA, the CDR3 is TGCAGCGTTCGGGGGTCTGGGGCCAACGTCCTGACTTTC. Its translation: CSVRGSGANVLTF.

At least ten counts were recorded for this clonotype. The V and J genes are TRBV11-3 and TRBJ2-1; 8 bases fit TRBD2. CDR1 is SGHNT and CDR2 is YENEEA in the germline V gene. The length of the CDR3 is 14 residues. The V gene end was trimmed by 0 bases and the J gene end by 7 bases; junction bases not matched to a gene: 2. The CDR3 is CASSLDPGGNEQFF. CDR3 nucleotides: TGTGCCAGCAGCTTAGACCCGGGGGGGAATGAGCAGTTCTTC.

This clonotype was recorded many times. The chain employs TRBV4-3 and TRBJ1-2, with TRBD1 identical over 8 bases. Germline CDR1 and CDR2: LGHNA and YSLEER. CDR3 length: 15 residues. Trimming at V came to 0 bases and at J to 6 bases, leaving 6 bases not matched to a gene. The CDR3 sequence is CASSQETSDRDGYTF. The CDR3 nucleotides read TGCGCCAGCAGCCAAGAAACCTCGGACAGGGATGGCTACACCTTC.

The chain combines TRBV6-2 or TRBV6-3 with TRBJ2-2; 9 bases map to TRBD2. Germline CDR1 and CDR2: MNHEY and SVGEGT. This CDR3 spans 16 amino acids. V lost 2 bases to trimming and J lost 5 bases; unmatched junction nucleotides: 6. CDR3 nucleotides: TGTGCCAGCAGTTACGAGGGACTAGCAGGAACCGGGGAGCTGTTTTTT. Amino acid sequence: CASSYEGLAGTGELFF.

The sample holds many counts of this clonotype. J is TRBJ2-5 and V is TRBV20-1, with D possibly called TRBD1 or TRBD2 (5 bases each). The germline V and J ends were trimmed by 0 bases and 2 bases, with 16 bases remaining between them. The germline V gene has CDR1 DFQATT and CDR2 SNEGSKA (reference sequence). The CDR3 runs to 16 residues. The CDR3 DNA is TGCAGTGCTAGAGATCTTGCCAGGGAGAGACAAGAGACCCAGTACTTC. This codes for CSARDLARERQETQYF.

Many counts were recorded for this clonotype. The chain uses TRBV12-3 or TRBV12-4 and TRBJ1-1; D unclear. V lost 8 bases and J lost 7, with 14 bases in between. This CDR3 has 12 residues. The CDR3 protein is CASCRGRLEAFF. For the CDR3, the DNA is TGTGCCAGCTGTCGGGGTCGGCTTGAAGCTTTCTTT.

This clonotype was recorded a few times. V is TRBV6-1 and J is TRBJ2-3; unclear D gene. Germline V gene data show CDR1 as MNHNS and CDR2 as SASEGT. The CDR3 extends over 13 amino acids. V was shortened by 10 bases and J by 1 base, with 12 bases between the two germline ends. Here the CDR3 reads CATKMGGTDTQYF. The CDR3, as DNA: TGTGCCACTAAGATGGGTGGCACAGATACGCAGTATTTT.

The chain uses TRBV27 and TRBJ2-1; D gene uncertain. Germline V gene lookup returns CDR1 MNHEY and CDR2 SMNVEV (reference sequence). The CDR3 has 14 amino acids. V was clipped by 5 bases and J by 0 bases, with 8 bases between them. In DNA, the CDR3 is TGTGCCAGCAGTAGGATGAACTCCTACAATGAGCAGTTCTTC. The encoded protein is CASSRMNSYNEQFF.

In this sample, this clonotype turned up many times. The genes are TRBV28 and TRBJ2-1; 7 bases are shared with TRBD2. Trimming cost V 7 bases and J 1 base; bases outside gene matches: 7. The CDR3 has 15 residues. The germline CDR1 and CDR2 sequences are MDHEN and SYDVKM. The CDR3 sequence: CASKRLAISYNEQFF. The CDR3 nucleotides read TGTGCCAGCAAAAGACTAGCCATTTCCTACAATGAGCAGTTCTTC.

This clonotype came up a few times. This chain links TRBV12-3 or TRBV12-4 with TRBJ1-3, with no clear D. The CDR3 has 14 residues. Trimming shortened V by 8 bases and J by 2 bases, and 13 bases separated the two germline ends. Written as DNA, the CDR3 is TGTGCCAGCTTAGGGTGGGGAGCTGGAAACACCATATATTTT. The encoded protein is CASLGWGAGNTIYF.

V gene TRBV7-3 combines with J gene TRBJ1-1, with D perhaps TRBD1 (6 bases). CDR3 length: 15 amino acids. Per the germline V gene, CDR1 is SGHTA and CDR2 is FQGTGA. The V end was cut by 2 bases, the J end by 12 bases, with 22 bases between. The CDR3 region is CASSLERGGGRWTFF. The CDR3 bases are TGTGCCAGCAGCTTAGAGAGGGGCGGGGGGCGCTGGACTTTCTTT.